The present T cell receptor beta chain was sequenced within a study of T-cell reconstitution after alpha-beta-depleted transplantation in children. The CDR3 contains 14 residues. Trimming at V came to 7 bases and at J to 5 bases, leaving 7 bases not matched to a gene. Looked up from germline, CDR1 is MNHEY and CDR2 is SMNVEV (reference sequence). This clonotype was observed many times. The antigen is undetermined. During its preparation, the TCRbeta library received unique molecular identifiers. TCRdb redid the calling of the PCR reads with MiXCR, one entry per CDR3 protein. The data hold over 450,000 distinct CDR3 sequences, with 8% to 11% observed a single time. Study-wide results and caveats: Reported findings indicate that, about two months after transplant, alpha-beta T cells came from several hundred expanded clones, which were derived from non-depleted graft cells. T cells produced anew were the main source of T-cell counts and diversity one year after transplant.

Sequencing used PBMCs, obtained before TCRalphabeta/CD19-depleted stem cell transplant. V gene TRBV27 combines with J gene TRBJ2-5; TRBD2 matches 10 bases. This clonotype was sampled from a child aged 2 to 15 with inherited bone marrow failure, due to receive a stem cell transplant. CDR3 loop: CASNSAGGRETQYF. DNA of the CDR3: TGTGCCAGCAACTCAGCGGGAGGGAGGGAGACCCAGTACTTC.